A selection of T cell receptor beta chains follows, all from one sample in a study of immune evolution from preneoplasia to lung adenocarcinoma. This table comes from immunoSEQ multiplex PCR, and its TCRdb copy is limited to in-frame clones, with some not included. The table records several thousand clones, about 81% of them present only once. Sequencing used FFPE invasive lung adenocarcinoma tissue. The source of these receptors is a person aged 45 to 59 with lung adenocarcinoma. CDR3s include the opening cysteine and the closing phenylalanine or tryptophan. Fields, in order: V gene, J gene, clone size, D gene, CDR3 DNA, CDR3 protein. D genes are given only for firm matches. Some rows have no size entry. The others give once, few or many, or a class for an expanded clone.

V gene: TRBV5-1; J gene: TRBJ1-2; clone size: -; D gene: -; CDR3 DNA: TGCGCCAGCAGCTTGGAGGACAGCTACTATGGCTACACCTTC; CDR3 protein: CASSLEDSYYGYTF
V gene: TRBV4-1; J gene: TRBJ1-5; clone size: -; D gene: TRBD1; CDR3 DNA: TGCGCCAGCGCGACAGGGGGCGGCAATCAGCCCCAGCATTTT; CDR3 protein: CASATGGGNQPQHF
V gene: TRBV10-3; J gene: TRBJ1-2; clone size: -; D gene: -; CDR3 DNA: TGTGCCATCAGGGGCGGGGAATCTAACTATGGCTACACCTTC; CDR3 protein: CAIRGGESNYGYTF
V gene: TRBV4-2; J gene: TRBJ2-3; clone size: -; D gene: TRBD2; CDR3 DNA: TGTGCCAGCAGCCAAGTTCCTTGGGGGGGATTCACAGATACGCAGTATTTT; CDR3 protein: CASSQVPWGGFTDTQYF
V gene: TRBV5-6; J gene: TRBJ1-2; clone size: -; D gene: -; CDR3 DNA: TGTGCCAGCAGCTTGGTATCGGGGGCTAACTATGGCTACACCTTC; CDR3 protein: CASSLVSGANYGYTF
V gene: TRBV11-3; J gene: TRBJ2-2; clone size: few; D gene: TRBD1; CDR3 DNA: TGTGCCAGCAGCACAGGGGGCACCGGGGAGCTGTTTTTT; CDR3 protein: CASSTGGTGELFF
V gene: TRBV25-1; J gene: TRBJ1-1; clone size: -; D gene: -; CDR3 DNA: TGTGCCAGCAGCTTTAGAGGGGGGATGAACACTGAAGCTTTCTTT; CDR3 protein: CASSFRGGMNTEAFF
V gene: TRBV6-1; J gene: TRBJ1-1; clone size: -; D gene: TRBD1; CDR3 DNA: TGTGCCAGCAGGGACAGGGCCCATAACACTGAAGCTTTCTTT; CDR3 protein: CASRDRAHNTEAFF
V gene: TRBV9; J gene: TRBJ2-7; clone size: -; D gene: TRBD2; CDR3 DNA: TGTGCCAGCGCCGGGGAGGGGAGGGGACCCTACGAGCAGTACTTC; CDR3 protein: CASAGEGRGPYEQYF
V gene: TRBV18; J gene: TRBJ1-3; clone size: once; D gene: TRBD1; CDR3 DNA: TGTGCCAGCTCACCACCGTCGACAGGGGCTGGAAACACCATATATTTT; CDR3 protein: CASSPPSTGAGNTIYF
V gene: TRBV5-1; J gene: TRBJ1-5; clone size: -; D gene: -; CDR3 DNA: TGCGCCAGCAGCTTGGGGCAGGGCGGCAGTCAGCCCCAGCATTTT; CDR3 protein: CASSLGQGGSQPQHF
V gene: TRBV7-2; J gene: TRBJ2-7; clone size: -; D gene: TRBD2; CDR3 DNA: TGTGCCAGCAGCCAACTAGCGGGGCTACGTATCGAGCAGTACTTC; CDR3 protein: CASSQLAGLRIEQYF
V gene: TRBV4-2; J gene: TRBJ2-3; clone size: -; D gene: -; CDR3 DNA: TGTGCCAGCAGCCCAGGAGGAAATACGCAGTATTTT; CDR3 protein: CASSPGGNTQYF
V gene: TRBV4-1; J gene: TRBJ2-7; clone size: once; D gene: TRBD2; CDR3 DNA: TGCGCCAGCAGCCAAGACAGCGGGGGGTTACAGCAGTACTTC; CDR3 protein: CASSQDSGGLQQYF
V gene: TRBV18; J gene: TRBJ2-1; clone size: -; D gene: -; CDR3 DNA: TGTGCCAGCTCACTCAGGACCCGGGCCGGCAATGAGCAGTTCTTC; CDR3 protein: CASSLRTRAGNEQFF
V gene: TRBV28; J gene: TRBJ2-7; clone size: -; D gene: -; CDR3 DNA: TGTGCCAGCAGCCCCCCGGACAGTTCCTACGAGCAGTACTTC; CDR3 protein: CASSPPDSSYEQYF
V gene: TRBV19; J gene: TRBJ1-5; clone size: -; D gene: -; CDR3 DNA: TGTGCCAGTAGTGAGCGAGCGGGGGCGGACAATCAGCCCCAGCATTTT; CDR3 protein: CASSERAGADNQPQHF